The next 20 T cell receptor beta chains were all read from a single sample in a study of T-cell reconstitution after alpha-beta-depleted transplantation in children. This sample's TCRbeta library carried unique molecular identifier barcodes. A single record per CDR3 protein comes from TCRdb applying MiXCR to the PCR reads. The sample has about 400,000 distinct CDR3 sequences, roughly 20% seen once. The input for sequencing was PBMCs from the stem cell graft donor, taken from the stem cell graft. The receptor source for this set is a human donor who donated a stem cell graft to a child with acute myeloid leukemia.

The chain links TRBV12-3 or TRBV12-4 to TRBJ1-5, with a possible D match to TRBD1 (6 bases). The CDR3 spans 15 residues. The germline V and J ends were trimmed by 4 bases and 4 bases, with 14 bases remaining between them. CDR3 DNA: TGTGCCAGCAGTTCCCTCGTAGGGGGTAATCAGCCCCAGCATTTT. This encodes CASSSLVGGNQPQHF.

This clonotype was picked up many times. Here the CDR3 reads CAPTAGGMDEQFF. CDR3 DNA: TGTGCCCCCACGGCAGGGGGTATGGATGAGCAGTTCTTC. The chain employs TRBV21-1 and TRBJ2-1; the table's TRBD1 call for D was not verified on the DNA. TRBV21-1 is flagged as a pseudogene. This CDR3 spans 13 amino acids.

The chain carries TRBV7-8 and TRBJ2-7; a possible D gene is TRBD1 (5 bases). CDR1 is SGHVS and CDR2 is FQNEAQ in the germline V gene. The CDR3 runs to 15 residues. The V and J ends lost 1 base and 3 bases respectively, with 13 bases between them. CDR3 loop: CASSLEGWTHYEQYF. The CDR3 DNA is TGTGCCAGCAGCTTAGAGGGGTGGACCCACTACGAGCAGTACTTC.

The V and J genes are TRBV19 and TRBJ2-1; 9 positions agree with TRBD1. The V and J ends lost 8 bases and 7 bases, in that order; junction bases with no gene match: 9. The CDR3 runs 14 residues. The germline gives CDR1 LNHDA, CDR2 SQIVND (reference sequence). CDR3 loop: CASLGQGKMNEQFF. DNA for the CDR3: TGTGCCAGTCTGGGACAGGGTAAAATGAATGAGCAGTTCTTC.

This clonotype showed up just a few times. The chain carries TRBV20-1 and TRBJ2-5, with 11 bases identical to TRBD2. J lost 6 bases, V lost 4 bases, and 4 bases had no gene match. The CDR3 contains 13 residues. In germline, CDR1 is DFQATT, CDR2 SNEGSKA (reference sequence). This CDR3 reads CSATLAGGKTQYF. CDR3 bases: TGCAGTGCTACCCTAGCGGGAGGAAAGACCCAGTACTTC.

This clonotype was detected ten times or more. The chain uses TRBV4-3 and TRBJ2-1; perhaps TRBD2 as D (6 bases). Trimming removed 0 bases from V and 0 bases from J, with 9 bases in between. From germline, CDR1 is LGHNA and CDR2 YSLEER. This CDR3 contains 16 residues. CDR3 loop: CASSQDLSGSYNEQFF. In DNA, the CDR3 is TGCGCCAGCAGCCAAGATCTTAGCGGCTCCTACAATGAGCAGTTCTTC.

In this sample, this clonotype turned up a few times. The chain uses TRBV20-1 and TRBJ1-4, with a weak D call TRBD1 (6 bases). Germline CDR1 is DFQATT and CDR2 is SNEGSKA (reference sequence). The CDR3 runs to 14 residues. Trimming took off 5 bases at V and 5 bases at J, with 15 bases between the two ends. Here the CDR3 DNA reads TGCAGTGCTCAAAACGACAGGCAGAATGAAAAACTGTTTTTT. This translates into CSAQNDRQNEKLFF.

The rearrangement joins TRBV29-1 to TRBJ1-2, with D hard to call. The CDR3 runs to 12 residues. The ends were cut back, 4 bases at V and 5 bases at J, with 11 bases in the middle. Germline V gene data show CDR1 as SQVTM and CDR2 as ANQGSEA. CDR3 sequence reads: CSVVSGGYGYTF. The CDR3 DNA reads TGCAGCGTTGTATCAGGCGGATATGGCTACACCTTC. Based on the CDR3 plus reference TRBV29-1 and TRBJ1-2, the full variable domain is SAVISQKPSRDICQRGTSLTIQCQVDSQVTMMFWYRQQPGQSLTLIATANQGSEATYESGFVIDKFPISRPNLTFSTLTVSNMSPEDSSIYLCSVVSGGYGYTFGSGTRLTVV.

Regarding this clonotype: A read error may explain this, as a much larger clone is one base away. This chain joins TRBV25-1 and TRBJ2-1; 7 bases align to TRBD2. Germline V CDR1 and CDR2: MGHDK, SYGVNS. The CDR3 runs to 14 residues. J lost 0 bases, V lost 5 bases, and 1 base had no gene match. Here the CDR3 DNA reads TGTGCCAGCAGTAGCGGGAACTCCTACAATGAGCAGTTCTTC. Translating gives CASSSGNSYNEQFF.

This clonotype occurred many times. The chain couples TRBV12-3 or TRBV12-4 to TRBJ2-7; 10 bases align to TRBD1. V dropped 3 bases and J dropped 3; count of bases not matched to a gene: 11. The CDR3 totals 17 residues. The CDR3 sequence is CASSFKRLGDRGYEQYF. The CDR3 coding sequence is TGTGCCAGCAGTTTTAAAAGGTTGGGGGACAGGGGCTACGAGCAGTACTTC.

Remarks on this clonotype: A much more abundant neighbour one base away suggests this may be a read error. This sequence joins TRBV20-1 and TRBJ2-1; 10 nucleotides line up with TRBD2. CDR1 DFQATT and CDR2 SNEGSKA come from the germline V gene (reference sequence). The CDR3 length is 17 residues. This CDR3 reads CCARIGLAESSYNEQFF. CDR3 DNA sequence: TGCTGTGCTAGAATTGGACTAGCGGAAAGCTCCTACAATGAGCAGTTCTTC.

This clonotype was found a few times. The rearrangement joins TRBV3-1 to TRBJ2-7; weak D call: TRBD2 (6 bases). Germline V gene data show CDR1 as LGHDT and CDR2 as YNNKEL (reference sequence). This CDR3 contains 15 residues. V was clipped by 1 base and J by 2 bases, with 12 bases between them. The CDR3 DNA sequence: TGTGCCAGCAGCCAAGTCGGGAGAGGGGCCTACGAGCAGTACTTC. It translates to CASSQVGRGAYEQYF.

The chain carries TRBV10-3 and TRBJ2-2; perhaps TRBD1 as D (5 bases). Germline V gives CDR1 ENHRY, CDR2 SYGVKD. V was shortened by 3 bases and J by 0 bases, with 14 bases between the two germline ends. This CDR3 contains 17 residues. This chain's CDR3 is CAISEIGAVANTGELFF. CDR3 DNA: TGTGCCATCAGTGAAATTGGGGCGGTTGCGAACACCGGGGAGCTGTTTTTT.

This clonotype was seen a handful of times. The gene calls are TRBV5-1 and TRBJ2-3; D remains unclear. Trimming left V 1 base short and J 6 bases short, with 18 bases between. Germline assignment: CDR1 SGHRS and CDR2 YFSETQ. The CDR3 is 16 residues long. This CDR3 reads CASSLSSLTQSDTQYF. CDR3 sequence (DNA): TGCGCCAGCAGCTTGTCATCACTAACCCAGTCGGATACGCAGTATTTT.

The sample holds a few counts of this clonotype. The gene calls are TRBV12-3 or TRBV12-4 and TRBJ2-1; 10 positions match TRBD2. V trimming: 2 bases; J trimming: 8 bases; junction bases outside the gene matches: 3. The CDR3 is 14 residues long. CDR3 nucleotides: TGTGCCAGCAGTTTAACTAGCGGGGAGGATGAGCAGTTCTTC. Translated: CASSLTSGEDEQFF.

This rearrangement joins TRBV29-1 to TRBJ2-2; D gene unclear. Germline CDR1 is SQVTM and CDR2 is ANQGSEA. V was trimmed by 7 bases and J by 3 bases, leaving 9 bases between them. The CDR3 is 12 residues long. The CDR3 here is CSASLYTGELFF. The CDR3 coding sequence is TGCAGCGCTTCATTATACACCGGGGAGCTGTTTTTT.

The V and J genes are TRBV28 and TRBJ1-4, with D uncertain. Per germline, CDR1 MDHEN and CDR2 SYDVKM. The CDR3 has 22 amino acids. Trimming removed 4 bases at V and 0 bases at J, with 30 bases between. CDR3 amino acids: CASSSKRTPGGRPPATNEKLFF. In DNA, the CDR3 is TGTGCCAGCAGTTCCAAGCGTACCCCCGGAGGACGGCCTCCTGCAACTAATGAAAAACTGTTTTTT.

This clonotype was seen only a few times. The chain joins TRBV20-1 to TRBJ2-3, with D hard to call. Germline CDR1 and CDR2: DFQATT and SNEGSKA (reference sequence). The CDR3 loop spans 13 amino acids. V lost 6 bases to trimming and J lost 4 bases, with 14 bases between them. In DNA form, the CDR3 reads TGCAGTGCCGTCAAGGCCTACGCAGATACGCAGTATTTT. Protein sequence: CSAVKAYADTQYF.

The CDR3 loop reads CSARVQGGTGELFF. As DNA, the CDR3 is TGCAGTGCTAGAGTTCAGGGGGGCACCGGGGAGCTGTTTTTT. The chain uses TRBV20-1 and TRBJ2-2; D might be TRBD1 (7 bases). The CDR3 extends over 14 amino acids. V was pared by 1 base and J by 4 bases, with 10 bases between. Germline V gene data show CDR1 as DFQATT and CDR2 as SNEGSKA (reference sequence).

The chain uses TRBV7-2 and TRBJ2-3; D is perhaps TRBD1 (5 bases). V was cut by 1 base and J by 2 bases, with 10 bases left in between. The CDR3 contains 15 residues. CDR1 and CDR2 from the germline V gene are SGHTA and FQGNSA. As DNA, the CDR3 is TGTGCCAGCAGCTTAGGGGGCCGGTACACAGATACGCAGTATTTT. This encodes CASSLGGRYTDTQYF.